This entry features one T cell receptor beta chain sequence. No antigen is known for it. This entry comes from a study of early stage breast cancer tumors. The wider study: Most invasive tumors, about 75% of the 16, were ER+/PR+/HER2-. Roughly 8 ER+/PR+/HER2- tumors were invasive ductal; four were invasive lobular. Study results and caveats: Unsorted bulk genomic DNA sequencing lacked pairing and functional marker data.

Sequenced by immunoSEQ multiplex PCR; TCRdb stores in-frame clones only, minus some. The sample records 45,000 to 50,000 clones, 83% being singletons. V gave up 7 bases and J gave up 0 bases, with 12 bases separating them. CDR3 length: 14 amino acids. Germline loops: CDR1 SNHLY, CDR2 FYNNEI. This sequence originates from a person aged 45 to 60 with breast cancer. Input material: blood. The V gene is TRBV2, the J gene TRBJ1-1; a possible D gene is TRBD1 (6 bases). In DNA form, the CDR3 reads TGTGCCAGCATGGAGGACAGCCTGAACACTGAAGCTTTCTTT. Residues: CASMEDSLNTEAFF.